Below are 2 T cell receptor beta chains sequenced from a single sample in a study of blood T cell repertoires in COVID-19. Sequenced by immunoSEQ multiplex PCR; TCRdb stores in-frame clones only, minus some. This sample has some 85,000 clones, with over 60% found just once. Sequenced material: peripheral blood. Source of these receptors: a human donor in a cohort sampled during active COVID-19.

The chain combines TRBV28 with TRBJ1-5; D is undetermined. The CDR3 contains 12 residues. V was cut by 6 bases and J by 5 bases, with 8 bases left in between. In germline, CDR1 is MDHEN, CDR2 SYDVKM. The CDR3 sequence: CASSLLDQPQHF. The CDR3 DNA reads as TGTGCCAGCAGCCTCTTAGATCAGCCCCAGCATTTT.

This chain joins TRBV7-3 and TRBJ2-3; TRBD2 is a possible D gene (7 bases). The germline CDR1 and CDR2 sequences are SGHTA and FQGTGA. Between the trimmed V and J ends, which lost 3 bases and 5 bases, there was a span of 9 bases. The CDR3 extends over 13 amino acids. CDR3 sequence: CASSFGGQDTQYF. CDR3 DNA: TGTGCCAGCAGCTTCGGGGGGCAAGATACGCAGTATTTT.